This TCR beta chain was recovered during a study of shared clonotypes between healthy human individuals (dated by TCRdb to between 2020 and 2021). Broadly, across the study: The cohort comprised two women and a few men aged 18 to 49 years. To estimate repertoire size and how much clonotypes are shared between individuals, the study performed deep sequencing of blood TCR repertoires from a few healthy adults. Each donor's leukapheresis produced roughly between roughly 0.85 and 9.5 billion PBMCs. Per donor, three plates each were used for CD4 naive and CD4 memory, two for CD8 naive, and one for CD8 memory. To increase sequencing depth and limit assay-specific biases, different laboratories used diverse techniques to prepare libraries and sequence TCR repertoires.

Using the deep immunoSEQ assay, TCR CDR3 regions were amplified from genomic DNA by multiplex PCR. Extracted genomic DNA from each cell subset was spread evenly across all wells of several immunoSEQ 96-well plates, with each plate serving as a replicate. For sorted subsets, 150 to 250 ng of genomic DNA, equivalent to around 31,000 T cell genomes, went into each replicate PCR. The purified libraries were quantified using a Qubit 3.0 fluorometer, sized with a Bioanalyzer 2100, and then quantified again using the KAPA Library Quantification kit. Every immunoSEQ 96-well plate was sequenced on a separate single-read 150-cycle Illumina NextSeq 550 flow cell. Regarding the original processing steps: Because the immunoSEQ output included only junctional sequences and no quality scores, the filtering could not be the same as the filtering used for full-length reads. Sequences were annotated with PyIR, a Python wrapper for IgBLAST v1.9, and V/J genes and CDR3 were assigned using IMGT germline references. Reads were filtered out if the reads had weak V/J assignments (E-value above 1e-6), no CDR3, stop codons, out-of-frame junctions, or ambiguous translated residues. A V3J clonotype was defined by an identical inferred V gene, J gene, and CDR3 amino acid sequence. To compute the percentage overlap between repertoires, the number of shared unique clonotypes was divided by the size of the smaller repertoire. Richness of each repertoire was evaluated using RTK rarefaction, the Chao1 estimator, and Recon v2.1 estimates of unobserved clonotypes. OLGA was used to compute generation probabilities for all TCRbeta clonotypes that the gDNA method yielded from a few donors. TCRdb carries this immuneACCESS record with in-frame sequences only. Its versions omit some clonotypes, under half of them owing to an unresolved V gene in the studies checked, with the rest unexplained. That table is the source of V, J and clone size, and D and trimming were worked out from the DNA. The sample yields some 360,000 clones; 73% were counted once. Over 9.5% of the sample lies in the top ten.

The donors were healthy, HIV-negative adults with no recently reported acute infections or vaccinations. All donors were Caucasian adults living in Nashville, Tennessee, USA. CD4+ T cells were enriched by magnetic negative selection; naive cells were then positively selected on CD45RA, and the negative fraction formed the memory subset. Blood was obtained by leukapheresis, after which PBMCs were separated by Ficoll-Histopaque density gradient centrifugation and cryopreserved in liquid nitrogen vapor phase. Analytical flow cytometry was used to check the purity and quantity of every magnetically sorted T cell population. Each sorted fraction had its genomic DNA isolated and then quantified by UV absorbance on a Nanodrop 2000c. With regard to this clone: Its antigen has not been determined. Base qualities are not recorded, but no much larger clone differs from it by a single base.

The CDR1 and CDR2 encoded by the germline V gene are MRHNA and SNTAGT. CDR3 length: 14 amino acids, cysteine to phenylalanine. The CDR3 DNA has 42 bases and is translated from base 1. V is pruned by 5 bases and J by 6 bases, leaving 2 bases of the junction without a gene match. Summary of the overall study and its limitations: Across a few donors, roughly 5% of naive CD4, more than 3% of naive CD8, 2.3% of memory CD4, and approximately 0.42% of memory CD8 clonotypes were shared. The genetic and exposure-history diversity represented was limited by the small number of donors. Sampling was limited to blood, and TCR repertoires in tissue likely differ from TCR repertoires in blood. Estimated clonotype richness was generally larger for naive than for memory subsets. Compared with non-shared clonotypes, the clonotypes found in all four sorted-subset donors had higher generation probabilities. Incomplete sequencing was indicated by rarefaction of sorted-subset datasets, despite the large sequencing depth. Pairwise subsampling led to the expectation that sequencing depth would affect the degree of clonotype sharing among donors.

The sequence was collected from a man aged 30 to 39 in good health. Sequenced: memory CD4+ T cells sorted from blood. The cell subset or site label for this specimen denotes: CD45RA-negative fraction. The V and J segments used are TRBV6-4 and TRBJ2-2; 11 central nucleotides agree with TRBD1. The DNA reads TGTGCCAGCAGTTCGGACAGGGGGCCCGGGGAGCTGTTTTTT. Translated, this gives CASSSDRGPGELFF.